A few counts support the clone carrying this TCR beta chain. The antigen is unknown. The data stem from a study of T-cell memory formation after mild COVID-19. This CDR3 has 13 residues. Between the trimmed V and J ends, which lost 5 bases and 3 bases, there was a span of 11 bases. Germline loops: CDR1 SGHTA, CDR2 FQGTGA. Study-level findings and limits: CD4/CD8 balance characterized clones contracting day 15 to 85, and CD4+ skew characterized later expanders. The study found contracting CD4+ clones mainly in CM and EM and contracting CD8+ clones in EMRA.

After 5'RACE with constant-segment primers, TCR alpha and TCR beta cDNA libraries carrying sample barcodes and UMIs were obtained. TCRdb fed the 5' RACE reads into MiXCR, producing one record per CDR3 protein. The repertoire holds about 180,000 distinct CDR3 sequences, with roughly 18% as singletons. The receptor comes from a man aged 18 to 30 who had mild COVID-19 (a few samples of this study predate the infection). Cell type and time point are not known. J is TRBJ2-7 and V is TRBV7-3; D unclear. Sequencing was carried out using PBMCs or a T cell subset sorted from them (not recorded which). CDR3 region: CASSARTVYEQYF. In nucleotides, the CDR3 is TGTGCCAGCAGCGCTCGGACGGTCTACGAGCAGTACTTC.